This T cell receptor (beta chain) was obtained from a study of CD8+ T cells in alopecia areata. This clone has a handful of counts. The germline V gene has CDR1 MNHEY and CDR2 SVGAGI. The CDR3 is made up of 15 amino acids. Deletions cut 7 bases from V and 4 bases from J, with 14 bases between. RNA, once extracted, was reverse transcribed into cDNA for use as the sequencing template. The repertoire was sequenced with immunoSEQ multiplex PCR; TCRdb's copy has only in-frame clones and lacks some. The data hold under 200,000 clones, with less than 80% observed a single time. The treatment here: oral pan-JAK inhibitor, 5-10 mg twice daily.

The V and J genes are TRBV6-5 and TRBJ2-6; no firm D call. This receptor was taken from a human donor with alopecia areata. The sample consisted of CD4+ T cells sorted from blood, taken at week 24, from a patient treated with tofacitinib. DNA of the CDR3: TGTGCCAGCACTAGGGTCACCGGAGGGGCCAACGTCCTGACTTTC. Protein sequence: CASTRVTGGANVLTF.